Reported below is one TCR beta chain. This specimen comes from a study of blood T cell repertoires in COVID-19. Profiling relied on immunoSEQ multiplex PCR, and the TCRdb table lists in-frame clones only, not all of them. The table records 150,000 to 200,000 clones, more than 70% of them present only once. The TCR originated in a man aged 45-65 years with active or convalescent COVID-19. Material for sequencing was peripheral blood.

This chain's CDR3 is CAWRDLGQVTGELFF. CDR3 DNA sequence: TGTGCCTGGAGGGACCTGGGACAGGTTACCGGGGAGCTGTTTTTT. The chain is built from TRBV30 and TRBJ2-2; 8 nucleotides line up with TRBD1. CDR1 is GTSNPN and CDR2 is SVGIG in the germline V gene (reference sequence). The CDR3 has 15 residues. The V and J ends lost 3 bases and 5 bases, in that order; junction bases with no gene match: 8.